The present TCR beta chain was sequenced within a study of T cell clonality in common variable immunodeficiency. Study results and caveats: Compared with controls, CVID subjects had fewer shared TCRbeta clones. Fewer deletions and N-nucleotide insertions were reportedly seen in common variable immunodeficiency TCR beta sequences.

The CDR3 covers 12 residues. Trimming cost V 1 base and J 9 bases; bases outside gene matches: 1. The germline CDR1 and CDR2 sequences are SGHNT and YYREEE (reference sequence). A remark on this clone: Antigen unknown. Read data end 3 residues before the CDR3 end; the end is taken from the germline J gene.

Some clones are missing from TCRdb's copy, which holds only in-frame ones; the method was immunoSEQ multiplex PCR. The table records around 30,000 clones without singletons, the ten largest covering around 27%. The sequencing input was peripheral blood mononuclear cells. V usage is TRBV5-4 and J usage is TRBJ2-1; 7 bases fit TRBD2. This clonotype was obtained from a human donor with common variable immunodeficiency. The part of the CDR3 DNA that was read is TGTGCCAGCAGCTTGTGGGGGGGTGAG. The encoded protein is CASSLWGGE. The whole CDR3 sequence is CASSLWGGEQFF.